This entry concerns a single T cell receptor beta chain. This clonotype was seen a handful of times. Its antigen target is currently unknown. One base away lies a much larger clone, so this may be a sequencing read error. The data originate from a study of post-analysis software for immune sequencing data (dated by TCRdb to the mid-2010s). As for the study more broadly: Recorded disease courses included relapsing-remitting, secondary progressive and progressive-relapsing multiple sclerosis, with some patients lacking subtype annotation. The multiple sclerosis patient repertoires were compared with more than 9 previously published healthy control repertoires from donors aged 6 to 25 years. A subset of samples was prepared in parallel using single-end sample barcoding, then pooled and co-amplified after Illumina adapter ligation.

To demonstrate the VDJtools post-analysis software, TCR beta repertoires were profiled from the peripheral blood of more than ten young patients with multiple sclerosis. Multiple sclerosis patients were children and adolescents aged about 6 to 16 years. Receptor amplification or capture employed PCR. The instrument was an Illumina HiSeq 2500. To reduce PCR and sequencing biases, unique molecular identifiers were incorporated into the TCR beta cDNA libraries. Approximately 500,000 cDNA molecules were obtained per 1 to 10 million input T cells, so each molecule approximated one T cell. The same protocol used for the earlier healthy control dataset was applied to prepare and sequence the patient libraries. Within a given batch, samples were prepared together, multiplexed and sequenced on the same HiSeq lane. On the study's bioinformatics: Raw barcoded reads were processed with MIGEC, and single-read molecular identifier groups were discarded before consensus assembly and CDR3 extraction. VDJtools was used for post-analysis of the clonotype tables, with diversity normalized by down-sampling every dataset to the smallest sample size. Repertoire overlap clustering matched CDR3 amino acid but not nucleotide sequences to correct batch-related cross-sample contamination. The public sequencing data were trimmed at Q25 with fastp and processed into clonotypes with MiXCR by TCRdb, which kept only in-frame beta chains. Identical CDR3 protein sequences are pooled into one entry, listed with their most common genes and DNA. It is TCRdb's table, rather than the study itself, that gives the V and J calls and clone size. In this sample the table shows about 540,000 distinct CDR3 sequences, around a third of which occur a single time. The ten largest account for 6% of the sample.

The investigation overall reported the following: Significantly higher frequencies in patients than in controls were found for several TRBV segments, including TRBV5-6, TRBV5-1 and TRBV20-1. Multiple sclerosis patients had significantly lower normalized Chao1 diversity than controls, a result that suggests substantial peripheral T-cell clonal expansion. Strong co-clustering of samples prepared in the same batch was shown by direct clustering with F measure, prompting a batch-effect correction. The control group was slightly older than the multiple sclerosis patient group.

Reading from cysteine to phenylalanine, the CDR3 counts 13 amino acids. Only the CDR3 DNA stays, 39 bases, in frame from base 1. For CDR1 and CDR2, the germline V gene lists SGHRS and YFSETQ. The junction carries 5 bases between V and J, which are trimmed by 2 bases and 1 base respectively. The source of this sequence is a girl aged 2 to 17 with multiple sclerosis. Rearrangement joined TRBV5-1 to TRBJ2-3, with the D gene not confidently named. Material for sequencing was blood. The encoded CDR3 is CASSFEGTDTQYF. The DNA sequence follows: TGCGCCAGCAGCTTTGAGGGCACAGATACGCAGTATTTT.